This is a list of T cell receptor beta chains from one sample in a study of response to subunit inactivated influenza vaccine. TCRdb ran MiXCR on the RT-PCR reads and lists one entry per CDR3 protein. The table shows more than 450,000 distinct CDR3 sequences, with 11% occurring only once. The data also belong to a second study, concerning T cells expressing NK-cell markers.

Sequences were derived from PBMCs from blood, sampled on the day of vaccination. The receptors derive from a man aged 50 or older who received an inactivated influenza vaccine. Both conserved end residues are part of each CDR3. The D gene is left open where the match is weak. Part of the rows lack a size; the others show once, few, many or a class for expanded clones.

clone_size j_call d_call v_call cdr3_aa cdr3_nt
. TRBJ1-1 . TRBV7-2 CASSLEGRILDTEAFF TGTGCCAGCAGCTTAGAGGGTAGGATCTTGGACACTGAAGCTTTCTTT
. TRBJ2-3 TRBD1 TRBV5-1 CASRWDRAADTQYF TGCGCCAGCAGATGGGACAGGGCCGCAGATACGCAGTATTTT
. TRBJ1-2 . TRBV4-3 CASSQDTRREVNYGYTF TGCGCCAGCAGCCAAGACACCCGCAGGGAAGTTAACTATGGCTACACCTTC
once TRBJ2-2 . TRBV5-1 CASKTGRTGELFF TGCGCCAGCAAAACTGGACGGACCGGGGAGCTGTTTTTT
few TRBJ2-5 TRBD1 TRBV7-9 CASSYRQGQETQYF TGTGCCAGCAGCTACCGACAGGGCCAAGAGACCCAGTACTTC
few TRBJ2-1 . TRBV5-8 CASSILAYGEQFF TGTGCCAGCAGCATACTAGCATATGGTGAGCAGTTCTTC
. TRBJ1-5 . TRBV7-9 CASSFGGEEPQHF TGTGCCAGCAGCTTCGGAGGGGAAGAGCCCCAGCATTTT
. TRBJ2-1 . TRBV9 CASSVSGFGEQFF TGTGCCAGCAGCGTATCCGGGTTCGGTGAGCAGTTCTTC
many TRBJ2-3 TRBD2 TRBV5-4 CASLRGGTDTQYF TGTGCCAGTTTGCGGGGGGGTACAGATACGCAGTATTTT
few TRBJ2-3 . TRBV12-3/TRBV12-4 CASSQSEGGASEDTQYF TGTGCCAGCAGTCAATCAGAGGGGGGGGCTTCGGAAGATACGCAGTATTTT
few TRBJ2-3 TRBD2 TRBV11-1 CASSARGGSYSDTQYF TGTGCCAGCAGCGCTCGCGGGGGGTCGTACTCAGATACGCAGTATTTT
many TRBJ2-2 . TRBV5-1 CASSSLGTGELFF TGCGCCAGCAGTTCACTGGGCACCGGGGAGCTGTTTTTT
few TRBJ2-1 . TRBV5-1 CASSVWTGSSYNEQFF TGCGCCAGCAGCGTATGGACGGGAAGCTCCTACAATGAGCAGTTCTTC
few TRBJ1-5 TRBD1 TRBV9 CASSASGTDNQPQHF TGTGCCAGCAGCGCCTCCGGGACAGACAATCAGCCCCAGCATTTT
few TRBJ1-5 . TRBV20-1 CSALDTSNQPQHF TGCAGTGCTCTAGACACGAGCAATCAGCCCCAGCATTTT
few TRBJ2-1 . TRBV7-2 CASSLAGTTNYNEQFF TGTGCCAGCAGCTTAGCGGGGACCACCAATTACAATGAGCAGTTCTTC
. TRBJ2-3 TRBD1 TRBV15 CATSSYRGPTVTQYF TGTGCCACCAGCTCTTACAGGGGCCCCACAGTTACGCAGTATTTT
many TRBJ2-2 . TRBV4-2 CASSQDRGNTGELFF TGTGCCAGCAGCCAAGATAGAGGCAACACCGGGGAGCTGTTTTTT
. TRBJ2-7 . TRBV6-1 CASSRGEYEQYF TGTGCCAGCAGTCGTGGAGAATACGAGCAGTACTTC
. TRBJ1-2 . TRBV2 CASRFDSPEGYTF TGTGCCAGCAGGTTCGACAGCCCAGAGGGCTACACCTTC
many TRBJ1-1 . TRBV29-1 CSVGPALNTEAFF TGCAGCGTTGGTCCTGCATTGAACACTGAAGCTTTCTTT
few TRBJ2-1 . TRBV7-8 CASSPLDTKSYNEQFF TGTGCCAGCAGCCCCCTGGACACAAAATCCTACAATGAGCAGTTCTTC
few TRBJ2-7 TRBD1 TRBV20-1 CSAYRGTHEQYF TGCAGTGCTTACAGGGGAACCCACGAGCAGTACTTC
. TRBJ2-5 . TRBV4-3 CASSQDIGGGGYQETQYF TGCGCCAGCAGCCAAGATATCGGGGGAGGGGGGTACCAAGAGACCCAGTACTTC
few TRBJ1-5 . TRBV20-1 CSALGNLNQPQHF TGCAGTGCTTTGGGCAATCTAAATCAGCCCCAGCATTTT
few TRBJ1-5 TRBD1 TRBV7-8 CASSPVLTGGTNQPQHF TGTGCCAGCAGCCCCGTCTTAACAGGGGGCACCAATCAGCCCCAGCATTTT
. TRBJ2-7 . TRBV7-8 CASSLPRIGPSGPEQYF TGTGCCAGCAGCTTACCCCGGATAGGGCCCTCCGGGCCCGAGCAGTACTTC
. TRBJ2-3 TRBD1 TRBV5-1 CASSKKTGASTDTQYF TGCGCCAGCAGCAAAAAGACAGGGGCTAGCACAGATACGCAGTATTTT
many TRBJ2-1 . TRBV6-5 CASSWAEGSYNEQFF TGTGCCAGCAGTTGGGCGGAGGGCTCCTACAATGAGCAGTTCTTC